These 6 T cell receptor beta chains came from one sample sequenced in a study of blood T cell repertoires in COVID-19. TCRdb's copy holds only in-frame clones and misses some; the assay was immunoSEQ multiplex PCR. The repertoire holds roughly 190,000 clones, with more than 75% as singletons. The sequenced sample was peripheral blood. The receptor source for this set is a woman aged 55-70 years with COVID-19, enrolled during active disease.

The CDR3 region is CASVRSSYNEQFF. For the CDR3, the DNA is TGTGCCAGCGTGCGGAGCTCCTACAATGAGCAGTTCTTC. J is TRBJ2-1 and V is TRBV6-5; D gene ambiguous. Germline V gene lookup returns CDR1 MNHEY and CDR2 SVGAGI. CDR3 length: 13 residues. The V and J ends lost 8 bases and 0 bases respectively, with 8 bases between them.

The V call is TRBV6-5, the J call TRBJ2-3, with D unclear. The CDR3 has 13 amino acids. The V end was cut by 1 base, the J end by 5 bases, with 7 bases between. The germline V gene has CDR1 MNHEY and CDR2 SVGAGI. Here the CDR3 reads CASSYYELDTQYF. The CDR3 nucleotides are TGTGCCAGCAGTTACTACGAACTAGATACGCAGTATTTT.

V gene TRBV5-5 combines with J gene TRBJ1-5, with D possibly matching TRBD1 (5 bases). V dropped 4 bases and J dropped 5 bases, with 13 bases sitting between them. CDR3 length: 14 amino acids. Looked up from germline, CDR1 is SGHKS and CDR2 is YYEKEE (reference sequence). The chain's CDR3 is CASSRSGGDQPQHF. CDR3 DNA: TGTGCCAGCAGCCGCTCGGGGGGGGATCAGCCCCAGCATTTT.

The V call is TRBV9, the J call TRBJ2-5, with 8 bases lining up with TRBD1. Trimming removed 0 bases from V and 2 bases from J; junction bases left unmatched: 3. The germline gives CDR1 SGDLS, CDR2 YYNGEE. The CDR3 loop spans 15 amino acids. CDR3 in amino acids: CASSVGGTGQETQYF. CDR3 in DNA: TGTGCCAGCAGCGTAGGGGGGACAGGTCAAGAGACCCAGTACTTC.

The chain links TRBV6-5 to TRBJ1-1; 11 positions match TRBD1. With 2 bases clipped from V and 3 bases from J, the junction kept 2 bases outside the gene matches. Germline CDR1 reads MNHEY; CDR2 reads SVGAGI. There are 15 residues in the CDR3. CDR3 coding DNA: TGTGCCAGCAGTTACGGGACAGGGGGGGACACTGAAGCTTTCTTT. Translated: CASSYGTGGDTEAFF.

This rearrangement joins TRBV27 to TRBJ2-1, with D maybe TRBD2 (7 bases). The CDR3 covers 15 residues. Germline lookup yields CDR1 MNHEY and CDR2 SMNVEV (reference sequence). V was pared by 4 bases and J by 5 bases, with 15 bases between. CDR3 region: CASSSSLRGHNEQFF. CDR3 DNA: TGTGCCAGCAGTTCGTCCCTGCGGGGGCACAATGAGCAGTTCTTC.